A selection of T cell receptor beta chains follows, all from one sample in a study of identical twins. TCRdb itself ran the 5' RACE reads through MiXCR, one entry per CDR3 protein. The repertoire has around 1.7 million distinct CDR3 sequences, 32% of them found once; the top ten carry more than 0.25%. The specimen was cord blood. The receptors come from a newborn girl in good health. The CDR3 runs from the conserved cysteine through the conserved F or W. D genes are given only for firm matches. Rows may omit the clone size; those that give it use once, few, many or a size class.

NA	NA	TRBJ2-3	TRBV11-1	TGTGCCAGCAGCTTAGACGGGCTCCGATACACAGATACGCAGTATTTT	CASSLDGLRYTDTQYF
NA	TRBD1	TRBJ1-2	TRBV20-1	TGCAGTGCGAGGGGACAGGGGGCGGCTAACTATGGCTACACCTTC	CSARGQGAANYGYTF
NA	NA	TRBJ1-4	TRBV12-3/TRBV12-4	TGTGCCAGCAGTTTATGGCGGGGGGCGGGTGAAAAACTGTTTTTT	CASSLWRGAGEKLFF
many	NA	TRBJ2-3	TRBV4-1	TGCGCCAGCAGCCAAGACTGGGGAACAGATACGCAGTATTTT	CASSQDWGTDTQYF
once	TRBD2	TRBJ2-7	TRBV4-2	TGTGCCAGCAGCCACCAGGGACTAGCGGGAAACTCCGAGCAGTACTTC	CASSHQGLAGNSEQYF
few	NA	TRBJ2-7	TRBV20-1	TGCAGTGCTAGATCCCAAATCTACGAGCAGTACTTC	CSARSQIYEQYF
few	NA	TRBJ1-1	TRBV6-6	TGTGCCAGCAGTTACCCCAGGGGTTCGGCGGACACTGAAGCTTTCTTT	CASSYPRGSADTEAFF
NA	NA	TRBJ2-1	TRBV6-2/TRBV6-3	TGTGCCAGCAACCCGTGGGGGATGCCTGAGCAGTTCTTC	CASNPWGMPEQFF
NA	NA	TRBJ2-2	TRBV7-8	TGTGCCAGCAGCTTAGTGTGGACAGCTATTGGGGAGCTGTTTTTT	CASSLVWTAIGELFF
NA	NA	TRBJ2-7	TRBV14	TGTGCCAGCAGCCAAGGTTTCGACGAGCAGTACTTC	CASSQGFDEQYF
NA	TRBD2	TRBJ2-3	TRBV11-1	TGTGCCAGCAGCTTACGGGGGGGCCTGACAGATACGCAGTATTTT	CASSLRGGLTDTQYF
NA	NA	TRBJ2-7	TRBV29-1	TGCAGCGTCCTAGGAGCCGTCCTATCCTACAATGAGCAGTACTTC	CSVLGAVLSYNEQYF
NA	NA	TRBJ1-2	TRBV2	TGTGCCAGCATGGGAAGGAACTATGGCTACACCTTC	CASMGRNYGYTF
few	NA	TRBJ1-6	TRBV5-1	TGCGCCAGCAGCTTCACTGGACGGAGCTCCTATAATTCACCCCTCCACTTT	CASSFTGRSSYNSPLHF
NA	NA	TRBJ1-1	TRBV24-1	TGTGCCACCAGTGATGCGGGGGCATCTGAAGCTTTCTTT	CATSDAGASEAFF
NA	NA	TRBJ1-1	TRBV5-1	TGCGCCAGCAGCTTACGGACAGACAACACTGAAGCTTTCTTT	CASSLRTDNTEAFF
NA	TRBD2	TRBJ2-5	TRBV7-2	TGTGCCAGCAGCTTAATTCCCGCGGGGGGGCAGGAGACCCAGTACTTC	CASSLIPAGGQETQYF
NA	NA	TRBJ1-2	TRBV6-9	TGTGCCAGCAGTTATCACCCCAGACAGCTCTATGGCTACACCTTC	CASSYHPRQLYGYTF
NA	NA	TRBJ2-3	TRBV7-2	TGTGCCAGCGGCCAAAAAGGACTACCAACCCCTACTAGCACAGATACGCAGTATTTT	CASGQKGLPTPTSTDTQYF
once	TRBD1	TRBJ2-3	TRBV6-6	TGTGCCAGCAGCCTTGGGGGACAGAATGGAGATACGCAGTATTTT	CASSLGGQNGDTQYF
NA	TRBD1	TRBJ1-4	TRBV7-2	TGTGCCAGCAGCGGACACCCGACAGGGCCCCTTTTTGCAACTAATGAAAAACTGTTTTTT	CASSGHPTGPLFATNEKLFF
few	NA	TRBJ2-7	TRBV20-1	TGCAGTGCTACTCCAGGGTCCTACGAGCAGTACTTC	CSATPGSYEQYF
NA	TRBD2	TRBJ2-7	TRBV29-1	TGCAGCGCTCGAGCGGGAGGAAGCTACGAGCAGTCCTTC	CSARAGGSYEQSF
NA	NA	TRBJ1-2	TRBV6-1	TGTGCCAGCAGTGAAGTCGCGGCGGGCTATGACTACACCTTC	CASSEVAAGYDYTF
once	NA	TRBJ1-2	TRBV20-1	TGCAGTGCTAGAGATGGGGGGCAGGGTCCCACCGCTAACTATGGCTACACCTTC	CSARDGGQGPTANYGYTF
NA	NA	TRBJ1-1	TRBV6-5	TGTGCCAGCAGCCACCGGGCCTCGAACACTGAAGCTTTCTTT	CASSHRASNTEAFF
NA	NA	TRBJ1-4	TRBV28	TGTGCCAGCAGTTGGGGCGTCCAGGAGGCAAAACTGTTTTTT	CASSWGVQEAKLFF
NA	TRBD2	TRBJ2-7	TRBV4-2	TGTGCCAGCAGCCAAGAGGGGTTCCTAAGCGGGAACGGTGACGAGCAGTACTTC	CASSQEGFLSGNGDEQYF
few	NA	TRBJ2-5	TRBV20-1	TGCAGTGCTAGATACGTGGACGACCGAGAGCAGTACTTC	CSARYVDDREQYF
few	NA	TRBJ1-1	TRBV7-9	TGTGCCAGCAGCTTCATGCGGGAGGAAGCTTTCTTT	CASSFMREEAFF
NA	NA	TRBJ2-7	TRBV6-1	TGTGCCAGCAGGGCCATGTGGGGTAGCGGTAACTCCTACGAGCAGTACTTC	CASRAMWGSGNSYEQYF
NA	NA	TRBJ2-1	TRBV4-2	TGTGCCAGCAGCCAAGACAGGGATCCCAACTACGATGAGCAGTTCTTC	CASSQDRDPNYDEQFF
many	NA	TRBJ1-2	TRBV20-1	TGCAGTGCTAGAGATACGGCTTATGGCTACACCTTC	CSARDTAYGYTF
NA	TRBD2	TRBJ2-1	TRBV6-5	TGTGCCAGCAGTTACTCAAAATTCCCCGACACGGTCCCTAGCGGAGCCCACAATGAGCAGTTCTTC	CASSYSKFPDTVPSGAHNEQFF
NA	TRBD1	TRBJ2-7	TRBV5-1	TGCGCCAGCAGCTTGGGGGACAGGTCCCTCTACGAGCAGTACTTC	CASSLGDRSLYEQYF
NA	TRBD2	TRBJ2-7	TRBV24-1	TGTGCCACCAGTGACCCGACTAGCGGGAGCAACGAGCAGTACTTC	CATSDPTSGSNEQYF
few	TRBD1	TRBJ1-6	TRBV12-3/TRBV12-4	TGTGCCAGCAGACAGGGGGATAATTCACCCCTCCACTTT	CASRQGDNSPLHF
few	NA	TRBJ2-3	TRBV7-2	TGTGCCAGCAGCTTCGTGGGTTTCGGGCGCGATACGCAGTATTTT	CASSFVGFGRDTQYF
many	NA	TRBJ2-7	TRBV29-1	TGCAGCGTTGACGAGACCAGCTCCTACGAGCAGTACTTC	CSVDETSSYEQYF
few	NA	TRBJ1-1	TRBV4-2	TGTGCCAGCAGCCAAGTGAAAGGGAACACTGAAGCTTTCTTT	CASSQVKGNTEAFF
NA	TRBD2	TRBJ2-7	TRBV14	TGTGCCAGCAGCCAAGATTTGGGACTAGCGGGGGGTCCGTACAATGAGCAGTACTTC	CASSQDLGLAGGPYNEQYF
NA	NA	TRBJ2-4	TRBV5-6	TGTGCCAGCAGCTGGACCAGACAGGTGAGGGAGCAGTACTTC	CASSWTRQVREQYF
few	TRBD1	TRBJ2-4	TRBV5-1	TGCGCCAGCAGCTTGGCGGACAGGGACAAAAACATTCAGTACTTC	CASSLADRDKNIQYF
NA	NA	TRBJ2-5	TRBV10-3	TGTGCCATCAGTGAGTTGGGGGGACACGACCAAGAGACCCAGTACTTC	CAISELGGHDQETQYF
few	NA	TRBJ1-5	TRBV6-6	TGTGCCAGCAGTTACTCGGGGCCCAATCAGCCCCAGCATTTT	CASSYSGPNQPQHF
NA	TRBD2	TRBJ2-3	TRBV20-1	TGCAGTGCTAGAGATCTACTAGCGGGAGGCCCCACAGATACGCAGTATTTT	CSARDLLAGGPTDTQYF
NA	NA	TRBJ2-1	TRBV12-3/TRBV12-4	TGTGCCGGCAGTTTTAACTTCTACAATGAGCAGTTCTTC	CAGSFNFYNEQFF
NA	NA	TRBJ2-3	TRBV20-1	TGCAGTGCGATCGCGGGGTGGGGGACAGATACGCAGTATTTT	CSAIAGWGTDTQYF
NA	NA	TRBJ2-1	TRBV12-3/TRBV12-4	TGTGCCAGCAGTTTAAAGGGACCTAATGAGCAGTTCTTC	CASSLKGPNEQFF
NA	TRBD2	TRBJ2-1	TRBV28	TGTGCCAGCAGTTTAGTCGGCGGGGGACTAACAAGCTCCTACGAGCAGTTCTTC	CASSLVGGGLTSSYEQFF
few	NA	TRBJ1-2	TRBV12-3/TRBV12-4	TGTGCCAGCAGTTCGGGCACAGGATCCGTCTTCTATGGCTACACCTTC	CASSSGTGSVFYGYTF
few	NA	TRBJ2-3	TRBV5-1	TGCGCCAGCAGCCCGGGACGGACCACAGATACGCAGTATTTT	CASSPGRTTDTQYF
few	TRBD1	TRBJ2-1	TRBV7-9	TGTGCCAGCAGCTTAATCCTGCGGGACAGGGTCTACAATGAGCAGTTCTTC	CASSLILRDRVYNEQFF
few	NA	TRBJ1-2	TRBV12-3/TRBV12-4	TGTGCCAGCAGTCCCCGCGGGGGGCCCTTTGGCTACACCTTC	CASSPRGGPFGYTF
NA	TRBD1	TRBJ1-2	TRBV20-1	TGCAGTGCCCAGGGGGCCTATGGCTACACCTTC	CSAQGAYGYTF